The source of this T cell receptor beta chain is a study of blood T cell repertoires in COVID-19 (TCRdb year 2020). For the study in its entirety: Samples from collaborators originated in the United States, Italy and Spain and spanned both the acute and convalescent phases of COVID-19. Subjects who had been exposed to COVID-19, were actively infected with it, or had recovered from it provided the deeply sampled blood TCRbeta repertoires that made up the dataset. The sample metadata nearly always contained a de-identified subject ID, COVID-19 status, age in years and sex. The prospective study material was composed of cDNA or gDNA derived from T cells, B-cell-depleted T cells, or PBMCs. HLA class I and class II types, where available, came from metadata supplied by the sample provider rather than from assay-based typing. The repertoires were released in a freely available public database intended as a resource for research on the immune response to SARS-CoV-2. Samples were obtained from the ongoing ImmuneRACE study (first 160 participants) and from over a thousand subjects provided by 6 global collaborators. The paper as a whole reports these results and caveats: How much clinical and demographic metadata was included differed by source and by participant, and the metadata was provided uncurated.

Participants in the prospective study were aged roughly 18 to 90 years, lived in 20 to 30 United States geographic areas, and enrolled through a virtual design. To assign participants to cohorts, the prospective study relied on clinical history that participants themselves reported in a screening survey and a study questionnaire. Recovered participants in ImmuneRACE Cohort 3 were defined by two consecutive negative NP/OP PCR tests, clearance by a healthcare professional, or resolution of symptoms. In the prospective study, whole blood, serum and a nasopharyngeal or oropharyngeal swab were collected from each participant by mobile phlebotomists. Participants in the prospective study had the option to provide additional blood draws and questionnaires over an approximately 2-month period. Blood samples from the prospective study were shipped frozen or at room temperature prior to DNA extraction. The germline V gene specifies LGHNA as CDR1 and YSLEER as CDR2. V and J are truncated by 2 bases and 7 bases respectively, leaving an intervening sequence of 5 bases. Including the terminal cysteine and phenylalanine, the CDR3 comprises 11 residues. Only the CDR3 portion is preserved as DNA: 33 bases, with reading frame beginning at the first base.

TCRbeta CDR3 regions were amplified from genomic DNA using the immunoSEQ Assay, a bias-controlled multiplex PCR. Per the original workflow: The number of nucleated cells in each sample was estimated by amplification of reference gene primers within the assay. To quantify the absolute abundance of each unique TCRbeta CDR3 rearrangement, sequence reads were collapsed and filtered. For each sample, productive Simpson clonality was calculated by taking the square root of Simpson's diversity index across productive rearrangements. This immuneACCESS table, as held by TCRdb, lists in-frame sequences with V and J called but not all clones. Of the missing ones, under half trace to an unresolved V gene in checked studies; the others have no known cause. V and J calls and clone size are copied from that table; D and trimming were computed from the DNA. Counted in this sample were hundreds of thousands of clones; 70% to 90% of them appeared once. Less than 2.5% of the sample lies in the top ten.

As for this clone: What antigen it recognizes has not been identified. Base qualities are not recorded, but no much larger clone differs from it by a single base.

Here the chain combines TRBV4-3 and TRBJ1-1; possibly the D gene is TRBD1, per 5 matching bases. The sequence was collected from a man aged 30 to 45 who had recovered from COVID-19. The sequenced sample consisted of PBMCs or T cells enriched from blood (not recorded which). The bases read TGCGCCAGCAGCCAAACAGGTGAAGCTTTCTTT. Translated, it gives CASSQTGEAFF.